What follows are 24 T cell receptor beta chains derived from one specimen sequenced in a study of human T cells and chemical hapten exposure. TCRdb re-derived calls from the RACE reads in MiXCR, one entry per CDR3 protein. The sample lists 75,000 to 100,000 distinct CDR3 sequences, approximately 9.7% occurring once. Time point of the sample: healthy volunteer bleed at 2 weeks. Total RNA was isolated from unfractionated whole blood. Sequencing input: whole blood. These receptors all stem from a female donor in good health. Some clones in this sample may be carry-over from other donors' samples.

Only a few counts were recorded for this clonotype. CDR3 region: CASTTGDEQYF. Here the CDR3 DNA reads TGTGCCAGCACCACAGGGGACGAGCAGTACTTC. The chain combines TRBV25-1 with TRBJ2-7; 7 bases are shared with TRBD1. Germline V gene lookup returns CDR1 MGHDK and CDR2 SYGVNS. CDR3 length: 11 residues. J was trimmed by 5 bases and V by 7 bases; bases with no gene match: 2.

This clonotype was seen at least ten times. J is TRBJ2-5 and V is TRBV20-1; no definite D call. Germline V gives CDR1 DFQATT, CDR2 SNEGSKA (reference sequence). Deletions cut 2 bases from V and 2 bases from J, with 9 bases between. This CDR3 has 13 amino acids. CDR3 amino acids: CSARSTQQETQYF. For the CDR3, the DNA is TGCAGTGCTAGAAGTACTCAACAAGAGACCCAGTACTTC.

This clonotype was seen many times. The J gene is TRBJ2-7, the V gene TRBV28; D ambiguous. The length of the CDR3 is 14 residues. With 2 bases removed from V and 2 bases from J, the gap between germline ends came to 10 bases. Germline V lookup: CDR1 MDHEN, CDR2 SYDVKM. The CDR3 sequence is CASSLIRTPYEQYF. The DNA of the CDR3 is TGTGCCAGCAGTTTAATCAGGACCCCCTACGAGCAGTACTTC.

There are many counts of this clonotype. The V and J genes are TRBV2 and TRBJ1-5; no clear D gene. V shed 2 bases and J shed 4 bases, with 3 bases lying between them. CDR1 SNHLY and CDR2 FYNNEI come from the germline V gene. This CDR3 is built from 12 residues. The CDR3 DNA is TGTGCCAGCAGTGAAAGGAATCAGCCCCAGCATTTT. This gives the protein CASSERNQPQHF.

The chain joins TRBV20-1 to TRBJ2-3; 8 nucleotides agree with TRBD1. Germline loops: CDR1 DFQATT, CDR2 SNEGSKA (reference sequence). The junction had 7 bases not matched to a gene; V was cut back by 4 bases and J by 1 base. This CDR3 has 15 residues. The DNA of the CDR3 is TGCAGTGCTACTTCAGGGGGCACGGGCACAGATACGCAGTATTTT. As protein: CSATSGGTGTDTQYF.

This clonotype showed up just a few times. This chain connects TRBV19 to TRBJ1-5; D remains ambiguous. The germline gives CDR1 LNHDA, CDR2 SQIVND (reference sequence). V was shortened by 0 bases and J by 1 base, with 7 bases between the two germline ends. The CDR3 sequence is 15 residues long. The CDR3 DNA follows: TGTGCCAGTAGTATAGAGGTTCGGAGCAATCAGCCCCAGCATTTT. This codes for CASSIEVRSNQPQHF.

This clonotype was detected only a few times. The CDR3 region has the DNA TGTGCCACCAGTGATCCCGGGACAGGAGGATCGGATACGCAGTATTTT. Residues: CATSDPGTGGSDTQYF. The genes are TRBV24-1 and TRBJ2-3; 8 bases are a match to TRBD1. The trim removed 3 bases at V and 6 bases at J, leaving 10 bases unmatched. This CDR3 comprises 16 residues. CDR1 is KGHDR and CDR2 is SFDVKD in the germline V gene.

This clonotype has a count of ten or more. V is TRBV6-2 or TRBV6-3 and J is TRBJ1-5, with a weak D call TRBD1 (6 bases). This CDR3 has 16 residues. The V end was cut by 2 bases, the J end by 0 bases, with 11 bases between. Germline CDR1 and CDR2: MNHEY and SVGEGT. The CDR3: CASSYGGQLSNQPQHF. DNA for the CDR3: TGTGCCAGCAGTTACGGAGGACAGCTTAGCAATCAGCCCCAGCATTTT.

This clonotype came up many times. The chain is built from TRBV7-3 and TRBJ2-3, with a possible D match to TRBD1 (6 bases). Trimming shortened V by 2 bases and J by 5 bases, and 14 bases separated the two germline ends. The CDR3 is 15 amino acids. Germline CDR1 and CDR2: SGHTA and FQGTGA. The CDR3 sequence: CASSLGQGTGDTQYF. The CDR3 nucleotides are TGTGCCAGCAGCTTAGGGCAGGGGACGGGAGATACGCAGTATTTT. Filled out from reference TRBV7-3 and TRBJ2-3, the complete variable domain reads GAGVSQTPSNKVTEKGKYVELRCDPISGHTALYWYRQSLGQGPEFLIYFQGTGAADDSGLPNDRFFAVRPEGSVSTLKIQRTERGDSAVYLCASSLGQGTGDTQYFGPGTRLTVL.

This clonotype was detected ten times or more. This chain joins TRBV12-3 or TRBV12-4 and TRBJ2-7; 7 bases fit TRBD1. With 3 bases clipped from V and 7 bases from J, the junction kept 9 bases outside the gene matches. The CDR3 runs to 14 residues. Written as DNA, the CDR3 is TGTGCCAGCAGTTTTCTCACAGGGGTTCGGGAGCAGTACTTC. Protein product: CASSFLTGVREQYF.

This clonotype was counted between two and nine times. V usage is TRBV20-1 and J usage is TRBJ2-5; TRBD1 agrees at 7 bases. The CDR3 runs to 11 residues. V was pared by 4 bases and J by 5 bases, with 1 base of the junction left unmatched. Germline CDR1 is DFQATT and CDR2 is SNEGSKA (reference sequence). CDR3 region: CSANRGETQYF. The CDR3, as DNA: TGCAGTGCTAACAGGGGTGAGACCCAGTACTTC.

This clonotype was observed a few times. J is TRBJ1-3 and V is TRBV29-1; 12 nucleotides line up with TRBD1. The CDR3 is 15 amino acids. Trimming at V came to 3 bases and at J to 6 bases, leaving 6 bases not matched to a gene. CDR1 and CDR2 from the germline V gene are SQVTM and ANQGSEA. In DNA form, the CDR3 reads TGCAGCGTTGACTCCGGGACAGGGGGCGAAAACACCATATATTTT. It is translated as CSVDSGTGGENTIYF.

The rearrangement links TRBV14 to TRBJ1-1; no definite D call. The CDR3 has 13 amino acids. V lost 2 bases and J 1 base, leaving 5 bases between the germline ends. Germline CDR1 reads SGHDN; CDR2 reads FVKESK. The CDR3 region has the DNA TGTGCCAGCAGCCAACGCCCGAACACTGAAGCTTTCTTT. Amino acid sequence: CASSQRPNTEAFF.

There are many counts of this clonotype. CDR3 sequence reads: CAISESGTDGYTF. The CDR3 region has the DNA TGTGCCATCAGTGAGTCCGGGACAGATGGCTACACCTTC. V is TRBV10-3 and J is TRBJ1-2, with 7 positions matching TRBD1. CDR3 length: 13 amino acids. Trimming took 0 bases from V and 6 from J; bases not matched to a gene: 1. Germline V gene sequence: CDR1 ENHRY, CDR2 SYGVKD.

The V gene is TRBV27, the J gene TRBJ1-1; D might be TRBD1 (5 bases). The germline CDR1 and CDR2 sequences are MNHEY and SMNVEV (reference sequence). This CDR3 has 12 residues. Trimming stripped 4 bases from V and 9 bases from J, with 12 bases between. CDR3 coding DNA: TGTGCCAGCAGTTCTCAGGGTGGAAAAGCTTTCTTT. Translated, it gives CASSSQGGKAFF.

This clonotype was seen more than once but under ten times. This sequence joins TRBV9 and TRBJ1-5, with D unresolved. Germline CDR1 and CDR2: SGDLS and YYNGEE. The CDR3 extends over 15 amino acids. V lost 2 bases and J lost 0, with 9 bases in between. The CDR3 DNA sequence: TGTGCCAGCAGCGTGGGAGAATCTAGCAATCAGCCCCAGCATTTT. As protein: CASSVGESSNQPQHF.

This clonotype was seen only a few times. The gene calls are TRBV27 and TRBJ1-4; a weak D match, TRBD1 (6 bases). Germline V gene data show CDR1 as MNHEY and CDR2 as SMNVEV (reference sequence). The ends were cut back, 5 bases at V and 8 bases at J, with 18 bases in the middle. The length of the CDR3 is 15 residues. The CDR3 coding sequence is TGTGCCAGCAGTCTATACAGGGCTGTGGAAGAAAAACTGTTTTTT. This sequence encodes CASSLYRAVEEKLFF. Complete variable domain (other parts from reference TRBV27 and TRBJ1-4): EAQVTQNPRYLITVTGKKLTVTCSQNMNHEYMSWYRQDPGLGLRQIYYSMNVEVTDKGDVPEGYKVSRKEKRNFPLILESPSPNQTSLYFCASSLYRAVEEKLFFGSGTQLSVL.

At least ten counts were recorded for this clonotype. The chain joins TRBV28 to TRBJ2-5; tentative D call: TRBD2 (6 bases). The CDR3 covers 14 residues. Germline V CDR1 and CDR2: MDHEN, SYDVKM. The V and J ends lost 5 bases and 3 bases respectively, with 13 bases between them. The CDR3 coding sequence is TGTGCCAGCAGTGGGACTCTACCAAAAGAGACCCAGTACTTC. It yields the protein CASSGTLPKETQYF.

The V and J genes are TRBV24-1 and TRBJ2-1; 8 bases line up with TRBD1. Unmatched junction bases numbered 8, after V lost 1 base and J lost 10 bases. The CDR3 has 15 residues. Germline loops: CDR1 KGHDR, CDR2 SFDVKD. The CDR3 sequence: CATSDFRDRTLEQFF. In DNA form, the CDR3 reads TGTGCCACCAGTGATTTTCGGGACAGGACCTTAGAGCAGTTCTTC.

The chain is built from TRBV12-3 or TRBV12-4 and TRBJ2-7, with a weak D call TRBD2 (5 bases). The CDR3 loop spans 15 amino acids. The germline V and J ends were trimmed by 3 bases and 0 bases, with 12 bases remaining between them. The CDR3 nucleotides are TGTGCCAGCAGTTTCGGAACGACTATCTCCTACGAGCAGTACTTC. Protein sequence: CASSFGTTISYEQYF.

The chain couples TRBV7-8 to TRBJ1-5, with D hard to call. The CDR3 totals 15 residues. The germline V gene has CDR1 SGHVS and CDR2 FQNEAQ. Deletions cut 7 bases from V and 4 bases from J, with 17 bases between. The CDR3 loop is CASTPAGRENQPQHF. Here the CDR3 DNA reads TGTGCCAGCACCCCGGCAGGAAGGGAGAATCAGCCCCAGCATTTT.

This clonotype was found many times. This chain uses TRBV20-1 with TRBJ2-1; tentative D call: TRBD1 (6 bases). Trimming stripped 5 bases from V and 7 bases from J, with 18 bases between. The CDR3 consists of 14 residues. Germline V lookup: CDR1 DFQATT, CDR2 SNEGSKA (reference sequence). CDR3 loop: CSAFTGQFANEQFF. DNA of the CDR3: TGCAGTGCTTTCACTGGACAGTTTGCGAATGAGCAGTTCTTC.

This clonotype was seen repeatedly, ten times or more. The chain couples TRBV20-1 to TRBJ2-1; D call uncertain. V was cut by 1 base and J by 0 bases, with 10 bases left in between. This CDR3 has 15 amino acids. The germline V gene encodes CDR1 DFQATT and CDR2 SNEGSKA (reference sequence). This CDR3 reads CSARAGSSSYNEQFF. CDR3 coding DNA: TGCAGTGCTAGAGCTGGTTCCAGCTCCTACAATGAGCAGTTCTTC.

This clonotype appeared a few times. CDR3 in amino acids: CSVDYLMTSGRGEQFF. DNA of the CDR3: TGCAGCGTTGACTACCTTATGACTAGCGGGAGAGGTGAGCAGTTCTTC. The chain recombines TRBV29-1 with TRBJ2-1; 12 bases are a match to TRBD2. The germline V gene encodes CDR1 SQVTM and CDR2 ANQGSEA. The CDR3 loop spans 16 amino acids. V lost 3 bases and J lost 9; bases outside the gene matches: 12.